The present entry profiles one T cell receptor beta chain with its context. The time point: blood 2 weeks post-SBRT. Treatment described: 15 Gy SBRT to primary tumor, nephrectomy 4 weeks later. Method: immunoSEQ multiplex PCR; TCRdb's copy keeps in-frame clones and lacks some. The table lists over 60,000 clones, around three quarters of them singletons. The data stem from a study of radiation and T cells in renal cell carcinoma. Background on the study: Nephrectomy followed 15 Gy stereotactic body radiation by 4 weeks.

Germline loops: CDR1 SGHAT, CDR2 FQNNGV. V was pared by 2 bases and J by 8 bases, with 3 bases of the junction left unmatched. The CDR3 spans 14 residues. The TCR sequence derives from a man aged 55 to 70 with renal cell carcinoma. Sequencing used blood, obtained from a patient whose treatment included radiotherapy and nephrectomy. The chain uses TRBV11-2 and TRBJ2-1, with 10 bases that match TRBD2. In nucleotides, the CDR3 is TGTGCCAGCAGCTTACTAGCGGGGGCCCATGAGCAGTTCTTC. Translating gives CASSLLAGAHEQFF.